This T cell receptor beta chain was sequenced during a study of T cells in Graves' hyperthyroidism and ophthalmopathy (dated by TCRdb to about 2019). Describing the broader study: Peripheral blood samples were taken at the time of initial diagnosis, prior to any treatment. In several Graves' hyperthyroidism patients, the study also compared T-cell repertoires from thyroid tissue with T-cell repertoires from blood. Prospective prediction of ophthalmopathy was tested in an independent validation cohort consisting of about 19 hyperthyroidism patients and about 17 patients who later progressed to ophthalmopathy. The 100 discovery patients were randomly split 7:3 into training and test sets. TCR Vbeta CDR3 sequencing of 140 or so peripheral blood samples (43 ophthalmopathy, roughly 74 hyperthyroidism and roughly 17 progressor patients) is reported in the paper. After blood sampling, hyperthyroidism patients were treated with methimazole at a starting dose of 30 mg daily, and ophthalmopathy patients were treated with high-dose intravenous methylprednisolone. A discovery cohort of approximately 97 patients, roughly 45 with Graves' ophthalmopathy and 57 with stable Graves' hyperthyroidism, was used to find distinguishing TCR V-J signatures.

The TCR beta CDR3 regions were amplified from RNA transcripts. For the first round of RT-PCR on the TCR CDR3, the HTBI primer set was used together with the Qiagen OneStep RT-PCR kit. The libraries were constructed in a second round of multiplex PCR and then size-selected and purified. Sequencing of the libraries was done on an Illumina HiSeq2000 using paired-end 100 bp reads. Turning to the authors' computational methods: SOAPnuke was used to process the raw data, removing reads that contained adapters or uncalled bases, had a mean Phred below 15, or lacked an exact match to the constant primer or identifier. High-quality paired reads were merged using COPE v1.2.5, and each unique nucleotide sequence was defined as a clonotype. Clonotypes were aligned to IMGT TRBV, TRBD and TRBJ reference segments using MiTCR v1.1. The analysis included only V-J combinations with a frequency above 0.0001, which together covered over 98% of the repertoires. The TCS score was defined as the ratio of F50 (clonal expansion) to E x V (chaos), calculated using BLOSUM62-based TCRdist between CDR3 peptides within each V-J. Welch's t-statistics and random forest reduced roughly 530 V-J features to 13, which were used in a naive Bayes classifier (R e1071). TCRdb applied fastp at Q25 and MiXCR to the public reads, then kept only in-frame beta chains. Rows are unified per CDR3 protein, each entry keeping the most common DNA and genes. These V and J calls rely on TCRdb rather than the paper's analysis. Counted in this sample were 340,000 or so distinct CDR3 sequences; roughly 18% of them appeared once. The ten largest clones capture about 53% of the sample.

Details on this clonotype: Which antigen it targets is not known. Nothing much larger sits one base from this clone, and base qualities are not available.

Stable Graves' hyperthyroidism was defined as no progression to ophthalmopathy during 18 months of follow-up. Hyperthyroidism patients were newly diagnosed, with disease duration under 2 months, and aged 18 to 65 years. Any patient with an uncontrolled infection, another autoimmune disease, pregnancy or lactation was excluded. Diagnoses were based on clinical symptoms, serum thyroxine and TRAb, thyroid ultrasound and orbital computed tomography. PBMCs were isolated from approximately 10 ml of fresh peripheral blood by Ficoll-Paque density gradient centrifugation. Total RNA was extracted using Trizol reagent, and RNA quality was assessed on an Agilent 2100 Bioanalyzer. Study-wide conclusions, independent of this receptor: In validation, the model predicted progression to ophthalmopathy with approximately 71% sensitivity and around 72% specificity, a median of 6.5 months before onset. Blood samples also contained most of the expanded thyroid clonotypes (frequency above 0.001), which suggests that blood repertoires may reflect thyroid immune responses. No statistical method was used to fix the sample size in advance, and group allocation was not hidden from the investigators. Ophthalmopathy was separated from stable hyperthyroidism by a 13 V-J signature model, with approximately 90% sensitivity and about 81% specificity obtained in cross-validation and 80%/75% obtained in testing.

The germline V gene (reference sequence) yields DFQATT for CDR1 and SNEGSKA for CDR2. Between the V and J ends, shortened by 0 bases and 8 bases respectively, the junction contains 11 bases. The CDR3 goes from the cysteine to the phenylalanine over 13 residues. The sequence is cut down to CDR3 DNA, 39 bases in frame from base 1. Input material: blood. The chain joins TRBV20-1 to TRBJ2-1; the D gene assignment is ambiguous. The TCR sequence derives from a woman aged 50 to 60 with Graves' hyperthyroidism. CDR3 protein: CSARDPSGDEQFF. The DNA reads as follows: TGCAGTGCTAGAGACCCTAGTGGCGATGAGCAGTTCTTC.